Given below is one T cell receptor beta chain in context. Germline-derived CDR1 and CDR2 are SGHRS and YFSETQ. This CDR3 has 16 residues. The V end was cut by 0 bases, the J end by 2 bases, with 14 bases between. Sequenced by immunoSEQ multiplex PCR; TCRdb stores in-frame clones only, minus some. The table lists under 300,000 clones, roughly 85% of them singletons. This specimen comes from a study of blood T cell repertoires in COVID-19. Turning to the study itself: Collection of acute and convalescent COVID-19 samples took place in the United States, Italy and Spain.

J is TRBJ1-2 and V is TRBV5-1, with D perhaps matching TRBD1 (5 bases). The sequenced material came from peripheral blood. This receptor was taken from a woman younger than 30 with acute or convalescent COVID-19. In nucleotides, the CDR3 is TGCGCCAGCAGCTTGGGGTCCGGCAGGGTGAACTATGGCTACACCTTC. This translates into CASSLGSGRVNYGYTF. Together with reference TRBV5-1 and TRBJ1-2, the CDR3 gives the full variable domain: KAGVTQTPRYLIKTRGQQVTLSCSPISGHRSVSWYQQTPGQGLQFLFEYFSETQRNKGNFPGRFSGRQFSNSRSEMNVSTLELGDSALYLCASSLGSGRVNYGYTFGSGTRLTVV.